The entry below describes one T cell receptor (beta chain). Its antigen remains unidentified. Autoimmune disease history or systemic immunosuppression disqualified patients. Germline V gene data show CDR1 as MNHEY and CDR2 as SMNVEV (reference sequence). The V end was cut by 7 bases, the J end by 1 base, with 15 bases between. The CDR3 covers 15 residues. The data are from a study of OX40 agonist ivuxolimab in advanced cancers. Across the whole study: Patients with prior anti-PD-1, anti-PD-L1 or anti-CTLA-4 therapy were eligible; less than 50% had some. Whole-study findings and limits: Among some nonresponders, normalized T-cell clonal expansion was also low. Partial responders treated at 0.1-3.0 mg/kg exhibited clonal expansion among the lowest measured.

Measured with immunoSEQ multiplex PCR; TCRdb has only the in-frame clones, and not every one. The table records 75,000 to 90,000 clones, almost 95% of them present only once. V gene TRBV27 combines with J gene TRBJ2-3, with D unclear. The source is an adult with an advanced solid tumor such as melanoma, head and neck, liver or kidney cancer. The sequenced sample was CD4+ or CD8+ T cells sorted from blood, obtained in a trial of the OX40 agonist ivuxolimab. The CDR3 DNA reads TGTGCCAGCACCTTCGGACGGCAACGCACAGATACGCAGTATTTT. Translating it yields CASTFGRQRTDTQYF.